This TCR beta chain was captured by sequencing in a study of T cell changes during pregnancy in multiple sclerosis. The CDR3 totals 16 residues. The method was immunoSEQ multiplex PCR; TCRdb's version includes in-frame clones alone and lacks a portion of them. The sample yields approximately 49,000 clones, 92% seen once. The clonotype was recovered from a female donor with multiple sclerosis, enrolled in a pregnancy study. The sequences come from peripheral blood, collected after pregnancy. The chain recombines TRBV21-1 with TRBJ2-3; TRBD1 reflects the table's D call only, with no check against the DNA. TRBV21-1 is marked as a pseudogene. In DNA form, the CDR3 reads TGTGCCAGCAGCAGTGAACCGGGACAGTCCACAGATACGCAGTATTTT. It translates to CASSSEPGQSTDTQYF.